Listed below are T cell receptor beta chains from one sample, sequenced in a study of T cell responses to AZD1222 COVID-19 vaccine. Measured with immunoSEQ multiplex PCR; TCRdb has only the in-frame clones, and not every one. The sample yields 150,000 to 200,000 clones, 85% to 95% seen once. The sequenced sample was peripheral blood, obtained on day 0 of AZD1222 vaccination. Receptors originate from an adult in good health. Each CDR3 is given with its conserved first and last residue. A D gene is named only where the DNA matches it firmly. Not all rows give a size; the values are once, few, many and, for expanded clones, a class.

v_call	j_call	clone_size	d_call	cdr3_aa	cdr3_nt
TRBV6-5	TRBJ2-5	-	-	CASSYGGASLGETQYF	TGTGCCAGCAGTTACGGGGGAGCCTCCCTGGGAGAGACCCAGTACTTC
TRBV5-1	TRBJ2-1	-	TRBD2	CASTPELAGNNEQFF	TGCGCCAGCACCCCGGAGTTAGCGGGTAACAATGAGCAGTTCTTC
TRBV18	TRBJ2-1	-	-	CASSPDTSSSYNEQFF	TGTGCCAGCTCACCAGACACAAGCAGCTCCTACAATGAGCAGTTCTTC
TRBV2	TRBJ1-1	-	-	CASSELNTEAFF	TGTGCCAGCAGTGAACTGAACACTGAAGCTTTCTTT
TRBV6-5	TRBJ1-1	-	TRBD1	CASSPRTGIIYRTFF	TGTGCCAGCAGCCCCAGGACAGGGATCATATATAGGACTTTCTTT
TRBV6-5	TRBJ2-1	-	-	CASSPDRSPYNEQFF	TGTGCCAGCAGCCCCGACAGGAGCCCCTACAATGAGCAGTTCTTC
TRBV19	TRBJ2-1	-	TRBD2	CASRLAGGLALDEQFF	TGTGCCAGTAGGCTAGCGGGAGGGCTCGCTTTGGATGAGCAGTTCTTC
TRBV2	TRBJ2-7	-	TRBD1	CASSEQMGTGAEQYF	TGTGCCAGCAGTGAACAGATGGGGACAGGGGCCGAGCAGTACTTC
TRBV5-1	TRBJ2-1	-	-	CASSLVPDNEQFF	TGCGCCAGCAGTCTGGTCCCCGACAATGAGCAGTTCTTC
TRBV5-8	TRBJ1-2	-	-	CASSLQGLLGYTF	TGTGCCAGCAGCTTACAGGGTTTATTAGGCTACACCTTC
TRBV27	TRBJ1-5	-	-	CASSFSSTGEWPQHF	TGTGCCAGCAGTTTTTCGTCGACGGGGGAATGGCCCCAGCATTTT
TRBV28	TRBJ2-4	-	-	CASTTGGTAGNIQYF	TGTGCCAGCACCACCGGGGGGACAGCGGGAAACATTCAGTACTTC
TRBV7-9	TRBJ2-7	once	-	CASSLFEDPSYEQYF	TGTGCCAGCAGCCTTTTCGAGGACCCGTCCTACGAGCAGTACTTC
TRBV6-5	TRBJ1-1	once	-	CASGAWRTEAFF	TGTGCCAGTGGGGCGTGGAGGACAGAAGCTTTCTTT
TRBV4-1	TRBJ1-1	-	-	CASSQDGRLMNTEAFF	TGCGCCAGCAGCCAAGATGGTCGACTTATGAACACTGAAGCTTTCTTT
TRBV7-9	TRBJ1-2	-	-	CASSLGVQGYTF	TGTGCCAGCAGCTTAGGGGTGCAGGGCTACACCTTC
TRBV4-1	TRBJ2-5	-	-	CASSQRGAETQYF	TGCGCCAGCAGCCAACGGGGAGCGGAGACCCAGTACTTC
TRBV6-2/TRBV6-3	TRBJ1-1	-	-	CASSYFGVDTEAFF	TGTGCCAGCAGTTATTTTGGCGTCGACACTGAAGCTTTCTTT
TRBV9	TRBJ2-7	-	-	CASSVGGGTYEQYF	TGTGCCAGCAGCGTAGGTGGCGGTACCTACGAGCAGTACTTC
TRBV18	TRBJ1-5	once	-	CASSPAVGNSNQPQHF	TGTGCCAGCTCCCCGGCGGTAGGGAATAGCAATCAGCCCCAGCATTTT
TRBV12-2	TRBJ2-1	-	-	CASRSARRSGNYNEQFF	TGTGCAAGTCGCTCCGCGCGGCGTAGCGGAAATTACAATGAGCAGTTCTTC
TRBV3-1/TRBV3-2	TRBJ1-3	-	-	CASSQLSGTSGNTIYF	TGTGCCAGCAGCCAACTTTCAGGGACATCTGGAAACACCATATATTTT
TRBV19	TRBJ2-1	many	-	CASSREGQNEQFF	TGTGCCAGTAGCCGAGAAGGACAGAATGAGCAGTTCTTC
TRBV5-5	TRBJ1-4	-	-	CASSPVGEKLFF	TGTGCCAGCAGCCCCGTCGGGGAAAAACTGTTTTTT